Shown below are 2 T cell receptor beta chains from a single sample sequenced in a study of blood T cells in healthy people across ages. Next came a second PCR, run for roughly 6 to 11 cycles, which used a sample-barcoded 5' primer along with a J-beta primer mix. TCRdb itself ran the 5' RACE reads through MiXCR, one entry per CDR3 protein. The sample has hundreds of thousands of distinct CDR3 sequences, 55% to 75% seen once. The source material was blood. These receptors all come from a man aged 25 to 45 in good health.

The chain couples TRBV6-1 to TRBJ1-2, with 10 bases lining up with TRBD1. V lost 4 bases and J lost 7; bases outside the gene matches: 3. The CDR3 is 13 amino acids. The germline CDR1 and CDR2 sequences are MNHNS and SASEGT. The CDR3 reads CASSGQGARGYTF. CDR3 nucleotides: TGTGCCAGCAGTGGACAGGGGGCGCGTGGCTACACCTTC.

CDR3 loop: CATRAPESSYEQYF. CDR3 DNA sequence: TGTGCCACCCGGGCGCCGGAGAGCTCCTACGAGCAGTACTTC. The V call is TRBV10-3, the J call TRBJ2-7, with D unclear. Between the trimmed V and J ends, which lost 10 bases and 0 bases, there was a span of 16 bases. The germline V gene encodes CDR1 ENHRY and CDR2 SYGVKD. This CDR3 is built from 14 residues.